This TCR beta chain was obtained from a study of Graves' ophthalmopathy and Graves' hyperthyroidism. Looking at the study overall: Peripheral blood samples were taken at initial diagnosis, before any treatment.

Ophthalmopathy cases showed moderate-to-severe activity, scoring CAS ≥3 and NOSPECS ≥4, with duration under 3 months. General study findings and limits: The model predicted progression of ophthalmopathy with a sensitivity of 60% to 71%, and its specificity was approximately 77%. Detection in blood was also observed for most expanded thyroid clonotypes above 0.001 frequency.

Concerning this clonotype itself: What it recognizes is unknown. The junction differs from germline at one of its ends, possibly a read error.

CDR1 SEHNR and CDR2 FQNEAQ come from the germline V gene (reference sequence). CDR3 length equals 14 residues. Using RNA transcripts, the TCR beta CDR3 regions were amplified. First-round RT-PCR used HTBI primers; second-round multiplex PCR followed. TCRdb re-called the multiplex PCR reads with MiXCR, one entry per CDR3 protein. The sample yields hundreds of thousands of distinct CDR3 sequences, roughly 50% seen once. V is TRBV7-9 and J is TRBJ2-5; no firm D call. Sequencing was performed on peripheral blood. This TCR was recovered from an adult man with Graves' ophthalmopathy. CDR3 region: CASSYPGAGEAQYF. In DNA form, the CDR3 reads TGTGCCAGCAGCTACCCCGGCGCCGGAGAGGCCCAGTACTTC.